This entry is about one T cell receptor (beta chain). The CDR3 is made up of 15 amino acids. Per germline, CDR1 SGHNT and CDR2 YENEEA. V was shortened by 2 bases and J by 5 bases, with 12 bases between the two germline ends. Sequencing used immunoSEQ multiplex PCR; TCRdb keeps in-frame clones, though not all of them. This sample has more than 70,000 clones, with around four fifths found just once. These data are taken from a study of T cell clones after liver transplantation. About the research overall: Tolerant meant at least one year fully off immunosuppression without liver enzymes above twice normal.

The rearrangement links TRBV11-3 to TRBJ2-2; D not resolved. This sample comprised CD4+ T cells from blood, obtained at the 22-month timepoint. The TCR originated in a human patient who received a liver transplant. T cells may partly derive from the graft donor. The CDR3 region is CASSLNIPLTGELFF. The CDR3 DNA follows: TGTGCCAGCAGCTTAAACATCCCTTTGACCGGGGAGCTGTTTTTT.